Following are 25 T cell receptor beta chains from one sample sequenced in a study of blood T cell repertoires in COVID-19. The protocol was immunoSEQ multiplex PCR, while the TCRdb copy is restricted to in-frame clones and leaves out a portion. The sample shows around 700,000 clones, about 90% of them seen only once. Sequenced: peripheral blood. The receptors derive from a woman aged 18-30 years with acute or convalescent COVID-19.

The V and J genes are TRBV5-6 and TRBJ1-2; D ambiguous. Germline V gene lookup returns CDR1 SGHDT and CDR2 YYEEEE. CDR3 size: 13 residues. V was pared by 0 bases and J by 4 bases, with 7 bases between. The CDR3 loop reads CASSLVVLYGYTF. In DNA, the CDR3 is TGTGCCAGCAGCTTGGTAGTACTCTATGGCTACACCTTC.

This clone was seen just once. J is TRBJ2-3 and V is TRBV11-2; TRBD2 matches 10 bases. Germline-derived CDR1 and CDR2 are SGHAT and FQNNGV. Trimming at V came to 5 bases and at J to 0 bases, leaving 8 bases not matched to a gene. This CDR3 has 17 amino acids. The CDR3 loop reads CASSPLGLAVSTDTQYF. CDR3 DNA: TGTGCCAGCAGCCCCCTAGGACTAGCGGTTAGCACAGATACGCAGTATTTT.

This chain uses TRBV19 with TRBJ2-2; 12 nucleotides line up with TRBD2. J lost 3 bases, V lost 3 bases, and 5 bases had no gene match. This CDR3 has 17 residues. Germline loops: CDR1 LNHDA, CDR2 SQIVND (reference sequence). CDR3: CASSMVGLAGYTGELFF. The CDR3 nucleotides are TGTGCCAGTAGTATGGTAGGACTAGCGGGGTACACCGGGGAGCTGTTTTTT.

This clone was seen a few times. The chain links TRBV6-1 to TRBJ2-2; 10 positions agree with TRBD2. The CDR3 is 17 residues long. V lost 1 base and J lost 5; bases outside the gene matches: 7. In germline, CDR1 is MNHNS, CDR2 SASEGT. In DNA form, the CDR3 reads TGTGCCAGCAGTGAAGGAGCGGGGGGGCCGGGGACCGGGGAGCTGTTTTTT. It translates to CASSEGAGGPGTGELFF.

V usage is TRBV6-6 and J usage is TRBJ1-1; D gene ambiguous. This CDR3 is built from 13 residues. V dropped 2 bases and J dropped 2 bases, with 6 bases sitting between them. Germline CDR1 and CDR2: MNHNY and SVGAGI (reference sequence). The CDR3 DNA sequence: TGTGCCAGCAGTTACCTCGTAAACACTGAAGCTTTCTTT. Translated: CASSYLVNTEAFF.

The V gene is TRBV19, the J gene TRBJ1-1, with D possibly matching TRBD1 (5 bases). This CDR3 comprises 14 residues. Germline loops: CDR1 LNHDA, CDR2 SQIVND (reference sequence). The germline V and J ends were trimmed by 9 bases and 4 bases, with 18 bases remaining between them. In DNA, the CDR3 is TGTGCCAGCAGCGACAGCCGTTTCCCCACTGAAGCTTTCTTT. This sequence encodes CASSDSRFPTEAFF. Looking up the rest from reference TRBV19 and TRBJ1-1 gives the full variable domain: DGGITQSPKYLFRKEGQNVTLSCEQNLNHDAMYWYRQDPGQGLRLIYYSQIVNDFQKGDIAEGYSVSREKKESFPLTVTSAQKNPTAFYLCASSDSRFPTEAFFGQGTRLTVV.

The chain recombines TRBV13 with TRBJ2-1; 9 nucleotides match TRBD2. V was pared by 2 bases and J by 3 bases, with 2 bases of the junction left unmatched. This CDR3 contains 15 residues. Germline V gene sequence: CDR1 PRHDT, CDR2 FYEKMQ (reference sequence). CDR3 region: CASSLRGGDYNEQFF. CDR3 DNA: TGTGCCAGCAGCTTACGCGGGGGGGACTACAATGAGCAGTTCTTC.

The chain is built from TRBV9 and TRBJ2-1; 11 bases line up with TRBD2. From germline, CDR1 is SGDLS and CDR2 YYNGEE. The CDR3 length is 16 residues. J gave up 7 bases and V 6 bases, and 12 bases lay outside the gene matches. CDR3 residues: CASTLLAGALFNEQFF. The CDR3 nucleotides read TGTGCCAGCACCTTACTAGCGGGGGCCCTTTTTAATGAGCAGTTCTTC.

The V and J genes are TRBV6-5 and TRBJ2-3; D possibly corresponds to TRBD2 (6 bases). The length of the CDR3 is 15 residues. Trimming shortened V by 11 bases and J by 2 bases, and 20 bases separated the two germline ends. The germline V gene encodes CDR1 MNHEY and CDR2 SVGAGI. CDR3: CAGRRDHSFTDTQYF. In nucleotides, the CDR3 is TGTGCCGGCCGGAGGGACCACTCCTTCACAGATACGCAGTATTTT.

The rearrangement uses TRBV25-1 and TRBJ1-2; weak D call: TRBD1 (5 bases). CDR1 is MGHDK and CDR2 is SYGVNS in the germline V gene. The CDR3 totals 14 residues. Between the trimmed V and J ends, which lost 2 bases and 8 bases, there was a span of 15 bases. CDR3 sequence reads: CASSERSRGRGYTF. CDR3 nucleotides: TGTGCCAGCAGTGAAAGGTCTAGGGGCAGAGGCTACACCTTC.

This clone was seen a single time. This chain connects TRBV2 to TRBJ1-1; maybe TRBD1 (5 bases). V lost 3 bases and J lost 7, with 18 bases in between. The CDR3 is 15 residues long. Germline loops: CDR1 SNHLY, CDR2 FYNNEI. The DNA for the CDR3 is TGTGCCAGCAGTGAGAGGGCAGGGACGGGGGGTGAAGCTTTCTTT. Translated: CASSERAGTGGEAFF.

This chain connects TRBV30 to TRBJ2-7; 8 positions agree with TRBD1. Trimming cost V 5 bases and J 5 bases; bases outside gene matches: 8. The CDR3 has 13 residues. Germline lookup yields CDR1 GTSNPN and CDR2 SVGIG (reference sequence). The chain's CDR3 is CAWALGQGDEQYF. The DNA of the CDR3 is TGTGCCTGGGCACTCGGACAGGGTGACGAGCAGTACTTC. The whole variable domain, filled in from reference TRBV30 and TRBJ2-7, reads SQTIHQWPATLVQPVGSPLSLECTVEGTSNPNLYWYRQAAGRGLQLLFYSVGIGQISSEVPQNLSASRPQDRQFILSSKKLLLSDSGFYLCAWALGQGDEQYFGPGTRLTVT.

V usage is TRBV4-3 and J usage is TRBJ1-2; no definite D call. The CDR3 sequence is 15 residues long. Deletions cut 0 bases from V and 4 bases from J, with 12 bases between. Germline lookup yields CDR1 LGHNA and CDR2 YSLEER. DNA of the CDR3: TGCGCCAGCAGCCAAGATCAAACAGCAGTCTATGGCTACACCTTC. Translated, it gives CASSQDQTAVYGYTF.

This sequence joins TRBV10-3 and TRBJ1-2, with 7 bases identical to TRBD1. V lost 3 bases and J lost 8; bases outside the gene matches: 18. Germline-derived CDR1 and CDR2 are ENHRY and SYGVKD. The CDR3 has 17 amino acids. The CDR3: CAISDWDRDYPMGGYTF. CDR3 DNA sequence: TGTGCCATCAGTGATTGGGACAGAGACTACCCTATGGGCGGCTACACCTTC.

Written as DNA, the CDR3 is TGTGCCAGCGGCACAGTCATGAACACTGAAGCTTTCTTT. It translates to CASGTVMNTEAFF. J is TRBJ1-1 and V is TRBV2; D is unresolved. Between the trimmed V and J ends, which lost 8 bases and 0 bases, there was a span of 10 bases. The germline V gene has CDR1 SNHLY and CDR2 FYNNEI. CDR3 length: 13 amino acids.

The chain combines TRBV27 with TRBJ1-6; 11 nucleotides line up with TRBD1. Germline V gene lookup returns CDR1 MNHEY and CDR2 SMNVEV (reference sequence). The CDR3 consists of 17 residues. The V gene end was trimmed by 2 bases and the J gene end by 9 bases; junction bases not matched to a gene: 9. CDR3 amino acids: CASSLTGTGGISSPLHF. The CDR3, as DNA: TGTGCCAGCAGTTTAACCGGGACAGGGGGTATTAGTTCACCCCTCCACTTT.

This rearrangement joins TRBV6-2 or TRBV6-3 to TRBJ2-3; the D is unclear. Deletions cut 5 bases from V and 5 bases from J, with 5 bases between. CDR1 and CDR2 from the germline V gene are MNHEY and SVGEGT. This CDR3 has 11 amino acids. The CDR3 coding sequence is TGTGCCAGCAGTGGGCTAGATACGCAGTATTTT. Protein product: CASSGLDTQYF.

The table lists this clone with a count of one. J is TRBJ2-4 and V is TRBV6-1; tentatively, D is TRBD2 (5 bases). The CDR3 covers 17 residues. Germline lookup yields CDR1 MNHNS and CDR2 SASEGT. V lost 1 base and J 3 bases, leaving 16 bases between the germline ends. CDR3 coding DNA: TGTGCCAGCAGTGAAGAGAGAGAGGGAAAGGTCAAAAACATTCAGTACTTC. Translation gives CASSEEREGKVKNIQYF.

The chain recombines TRBV10-2 with TRBJ2-7, with 9 bases identical to TRBD1. V shed 6 bases and J 7 bases; nucleotides not matched to a gene: 7. The CDR3 has 13 amino acids. Germline assignment: CDR1 WSHSY and CDR2 SAAADI. CDR3 loop: CASRTGGPGEQYF. The CDR3 DNA reads TGCGCCAGCAGGACAGGGGGGCCCGGTGAGCAGTACTTC.

This chain joins TRBV27 and TRBJ2-3, with 9 nucleotides matching TRBD2. The germline gives CDR1 MNHEY, CDR2 SMNVEV (reference sequence). V dropped 2 bases and J dropped 1; count of bases not matched to a gene: 4. The CDR3 is made up of 16 amino acids. The CDR3 is CASSLNASGGTDTQYF. The CDR3 nucleotides are TGTGCCAGCAGTTTAAATGCTAGCGGGGGCACAGATACGCAGTATTTT.

The chain is built from TRBV12-3 or TRBV12-4 and TRBJ2-1; tentative D call: TRBD1 (6 bases). The CDR3 is made up of 13 amino acids. V was cut by 7 bases and J by 6 bases, with 13 bases left in between. CDR3 sequence (DNA): TGTGCCAGCACTGCAGGGGTTAGCAATGAGCAGTTCTTC. It yields the protein CASTAGVSNEQFF.

The gene calls are TRBV10-3 and TRBJ1-2; D may be TRBD1 (5 bases). V lost 0 bases and J 8 bases, leaving 10 bases between the germline ends. Per the germline V gene, CDR1 is ENHRY and CDR2 is SYGVKD. This CDR3 is built from 13 residues. CDR3 DNA: TGTGCCATCAGTGAGTCGAGGACAACCGGCTACACCTTC. This translates into CAISESRTTGYTF.

The V call is TRBV11-2, the J call TRBJ1-3, with D possibly TRBD1 on 5 matching bases. Looked up from germline, CDR1 is SGHAT and CDR2 is FQNNGV. CDR3 length: 14 amino acids. The ends were cut back, 6 bases at V and 0 bases at J, with 9 bases in the middle. The CDR3 region has the DNA TGTGCCAGCAGGGGGGGGGACTCTGGAAACACCATATATTTT. It yields the protein CASRGGDSGNTIYF.

This clone was observed a single time. The rearrangement uses TRBV29-1 and TRBJ1-2, with D possibly matching TRBD1 (5 bases). Per the germline V gene, CDR1 is SQVTM and CDR2 is ANQGSEA. The V and J ends lost 7 bases and 7 bases respectively, with 22 bases between them. The CDR3 is made up of 14 amino acids. The CDR3 loop is CSAVGQGATPGYTF. CDR3 sequence (DNA): TGCAGCGCCGTCGGGCAAGGGGCTACCCCTGGCTACACCTTC.

The table lists this clone with a count of one. The rearrangement joins TRBV27 to TRBJ1-1, with TRBD1 matching 9 bases. CDR1 MNHEY and CDR2 SMNVEV come from the germline V gene (reference sequence). The V gene end was trimmed by 5 bases and the J gene end by 6 bases; junction bases not matched to a gene: 22. The CDR3 totals 19 residues. Here the CDR3 DNA reads TGTGCCAGCAGTAACCCCGGTTCGCGTAACAGGGGGCGAATCCCTGAAGCTTTCTTT. It translates to CASSNPGSRNRGRIPEAFF.